The 17 T cell receptor beta chains below were found in one sample sequenced in a study of blood T cell repertoires in COVID-19. Sequenced by immunoSEQ multiplex PCR; TCRdb stores in-frame clones only, minus some. The table shows some 38,000 clones, with approximately 81% occurring only once. The sample consisted of peripheral blood. The source is a man in his 60s in a cohort sampled during active COVID-19.

The chain carries TRBV15 and TRBJ2-7, with 11 positions matching TRBD1. This CDR3 region has 14 residues. Germline loops: CDR1 LNHNV, CDR2 YYDKDF (reference sequence). J was trimmed by 6 bases and V by 3 bases; bases with no gene match: 4. CDR3: CATSSGQGAREQYF. CDR3 nucleotide sequence: TGTGCCACCAGCAGTGGACAGGGGGCTCGCGAGCAGTACTTC. The whole variable domain, filled in from reference TRBV15 and TRBJ2-7, reads DAMVIQNPRYQVTQFGKPVTLSCSQTLNHNVMYWYQQKSSQAPKLLFHYYDKDFNNEADTPDNFQSRRPNTSFCFLDIRSPGLGDTAMYLCATSSGQGAREQYFGPGTRLTVT.

J is TRBJ2-7 and V is TRBV10-1; possibly TRBD1 for D (5 bases). CDR1 and CDR2 from the germline V gene are WNHNN and SYGVQD (reference sequence). The V end was cut by 3 bases, the J end by 2 bases, with 11 bases between. This CDR3 contains 14 residues. CDR3 protein: CASSDGSGPYEQYF. DNA of the CDR3: TGCGCCAGCAGTGACGGTTCAGGGCCCTACGAGCAGTACTTC.

This chain connects TRBV11-3 to TRBJ1-4; D ambiguous. Germline lookup yields CDR1 SGHNT and CDR2 YENEEA. The CDR3 length is 15 residues. V gave up 1 base and J gave up 2 bases, with 8 bases separating them. The chain's CDR3 is CASSLVAATNEKLFF. CDR3 DNA sequence: TGTGCCAGCAGCTTAGTGGCGGCGACTAATGAAAAACTGTTTTTT.

The V gene is TRBV15, the J gene TRBJ2-5; TRBD2 matches 8 bases. Germline assignment: CDR1 LNHNV and CDR2 YYDKDF (reference sequence). Germline trimming cut 3 bases from V and 3 bases from J; bases unmatched to any gene: 12. The CDR3 consists of 17 residues. The CDR3 DNA sequence: TGTGCCACCAGCAGGATTAAGAGCGGGGGCTACGAAGAGACCCAGTACTTC. Encoded protein: CATSRIKSGGYEETQYF.

The chain is built from TRBV24-1 and TRBJ2-1, with 14 bases that match TRBD2. The trim removed 4 bases at V and 6 bases at J, leaving 4 bases unmatched. There are 16 residues in the CDR3. Germline CDR1 and CDR2: KGHDR and SFDVKD. This chain's CDR3 is CATSDLGLAGGNEQFF. CDR3 nucleotides: TGTGCCACCAGTGACCTTGGACTAGCGGGGGGCAATGAGCAGTTCTTC.

The V and J genes are TRBV13 and TRBJ2-7; maybe TRBD2 (5 bases). From germline, CDR1 is PRHDT and CDR2 FYEKMQ (reference sequence). This CDR3 has 14 residues. V was shortened by 5 bases and J by 5 bases, with 16 bases between the two germline ends. The CDR3 here is CASSRPPREDEQYF. The DNA of the CDR3 is TGTGCCAGCAGCCGCCCCCCCCGGGAAGACGAGCAGTACTTC.

The chain uses TRBV3-1 (or the pseudogene TRBV3-2) and TRBJ2-3; 8 bases are a match to TRBD1. Germline CDR1 LGHDT, CDR2 YNNKEL (reference sequence). V dropped 0 bases and J dropped 2; count of bases not matched to a gene: 4. The CDR3 extends over 16 amino acids. The chain's CDR3 is CASSQDGQGHTDTQYF. CDR3 in DNA: TGTGCCAGCAGCCAAGACGGACAGGGTCACACAGATACGCAGTATTTT.

This chain links TRBV9 with TRBJ2-3; TRBD2 aligns across 15 bases. The germline CDR1 and CDR2 sequences are SGDLS and YYNGEE. This CDR3 comprises 16 residues. J lost 4 bases, V lost 4 bases, and 4 bases had no gene match. CDR3 sequence reads: CASSPGLAGGSDTQYF. The CDR3, as DNA: TGTGCCAGCAGCCCTGGACTAGCGGGAGGGTCAGATACGCAGTATTTT.

The chain recombines TRBV6-6 with TRBJ2-1; 12 bases map to TRBD1. The CDR3 is 22 residues long. The V and J ends lost 6 bases and 5 bases, in that order; junction bases with no gene match: 26. Germline V CDR1 and CDR2: MNHNY, SVGAGI (reference sequence). CDR3 loop: CASSWGQGAISQIRDFNNEQFF. The DNA of the CDR3 is TGTGCCAGCAGCTGGGGACAGGGGGCAATAAGTCAGATCCGGGACTTCAACAATGAGCAGTTCTTC.

The chain carries TRBV19 and TRBJ1-2; no definite D call. Germline loops: CDR1 LNHDA, CDR2 SQIVND (reference sequence). Between the trimmed V and J ends, which lost 6 bases and 6 bases, there was a span of 17 bases. The CDR3 is 14 amino acids. The CDR3 DNA follows: TGTGCCAGTAGATTCTTGGTCCGGACTGATGGCTACACCTTC. Translating gives CASRFLVRTDGYTF. The full variable domain, completed using reference TRBV19 and TRBJ1-2, is DGGITQSPKYLFRKEGQNVTLSCEQNLNHDAMYWYRQDPGQGLRLIYYSQIVNDFQKGDIAEGYSVSREKKESFPLTVTSAQKNPTAFYLCASRFLVRTDGYTFGSGTRLTVV.

In its sample, this clone was seen a few times. CDR3: CASSSGQGNTGELFF. CDR3 bases: TGTGCCAGCTCCTCGGGACAGGGGAACACCGGGGAGCTGTTTTTT. This chain uses TRBV19 with TRBJ2-2; 9 nucleotides line up with TRBD1. There are 15 residues in the CDR3. Looked up from germline, CDR1 is LNHDA and CDR2 is SQIVND (reference sequence). Germline trimming cut 9 bases from V and 1 base from J; bases unmatched to any gene: 6.

This clone has a handful of counts. The J gene is TRBJ1-2, the V gene TRBV7-9; D remains unclear. V lost 6 bases to trimming and J lost 0 bases, with 8 bases between them. Germline assignment: CDR1 SEHNR and CDR2 FQNEAQ (reference sequence). This CDR3 has 13 amino acids. As DNA, the CDR3 is TGTGCCAGCAGAACCGGTACTAACTATGGCTACACCTTC. Translating gives CASRTGTNYGYTF. The full variable domain, with the rest looked up from reference TRBV7-9 and TRBJ1-2, is DTGVSQNPRHKITKRGQNVTFRCDPISEHNRLYWYRQTLGQGPEFLTYFQNEAQLEKSRLLSDRFSAERPKGSFSTLEIQRTEQGDSAMYLCASRTGTNYGYTFGSGTRLTVV.

This clone was detected only once. The J gene is TRBJ1-5, the V gene TRBV7-8; D gene uncertain. Trimming removed 1 base from V and 7 bases from J, with 8 bases in between. The CDR3 extends over 13 amino acids. CDR1 is SGHVS and CDR2 is FQNEAQ in the germline V gene. CDR3 DNA: TGTGCCAGCAGCTTAGTTGAGCTGCAGCCCCAGCATTTT. It translates to CASSLVELQPQHF.

The V call is TRBV7-2, the J call TRBJ1-5; possibly TRBD1 for D (5 bases). Between the trimmed V and J ends, which lost 1 base and 0 bases, there was a span of 7 bases. Germline loops: CDR1 SGHTA, CDR2 FQGNSA. The CDR3 covers 15 residues. In nucleotides, the CDR3 is TGTGCCAGCAGCTTAGTCGGGGGTAGCAATCAGCCCCAGCATTTT. It encodes CASSLVGGSNQPQHF.

J is TRBJ2-7 and V is TRBV28, with TRBD1 identical over 8 bases. V shed 5 bases and J 5 bases; nucleotides not matched to a gene: 14. Germline-derived CDR1 and CDR2 are MDHEN and SYDVKM. This CDR3 has 16 amino acids. This CDR3 is CASSVLRTGNINEQYF. The CDR3 DNA is TGTGCCAGCAGTGTCCTCCGGACAGGGAATATCAACGAGCAGTACTTC.

This clone appeared once. This chain joins TRBV9 and TRBJ1-5; 7 bases fit TRBD1. Trimming took 3 bases from V and 5 from J; bases not matched to a gene: 8. Germline CDR1 SGDLS, CDR2 YYNGEE. The CDR3 has 15 residues. CDR3 amino acids: CASSAGTANHQPQHF. The DNA of the CDR3 is TGTGCCAGCAGCGCCGGGACAGCCAACCATCAGCCCCAGCATTTT.

The V and J genes are TRBV20-1 and TRBJ2-1, with 8 bases matching TRBD2. The CDR3 runs 14 residues. Losses at the gene ends were 3 bases for V and 3 bases for J; bases not matched to a gene: 4. Germline V gene lookup returns CDR1 DFQATT and CDR2 SNEGSKA (reference sequence). The CDR3 loop reads CSASRTSSYNEQFF. As DNA, the CDR3 is TGCAGTGCTAGTAGGACTAGCAGCTACAATGAGCAGTTCTTC.